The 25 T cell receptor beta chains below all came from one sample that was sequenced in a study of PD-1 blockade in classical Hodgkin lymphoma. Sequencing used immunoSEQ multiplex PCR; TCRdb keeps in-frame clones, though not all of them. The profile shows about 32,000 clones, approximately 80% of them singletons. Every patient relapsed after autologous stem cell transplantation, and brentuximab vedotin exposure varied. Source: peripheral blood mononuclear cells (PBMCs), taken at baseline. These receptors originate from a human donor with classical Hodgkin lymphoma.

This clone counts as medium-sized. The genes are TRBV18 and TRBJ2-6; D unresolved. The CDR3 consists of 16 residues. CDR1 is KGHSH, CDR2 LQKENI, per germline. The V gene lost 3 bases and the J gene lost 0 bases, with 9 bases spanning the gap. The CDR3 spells CASSPGWNSGANVLTF. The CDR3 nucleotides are TGTGCCAGCTCACCGGGGTGGAACTCTGGGGCCAACGTCCTGACTTTC.

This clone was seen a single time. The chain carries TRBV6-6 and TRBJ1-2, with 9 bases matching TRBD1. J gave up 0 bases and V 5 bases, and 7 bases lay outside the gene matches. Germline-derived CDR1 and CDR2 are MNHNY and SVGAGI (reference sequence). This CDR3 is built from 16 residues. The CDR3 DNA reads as TGTGCCAGCAGTAAAATACAGGGGGCCACTAACTATGGCTACACCTTC. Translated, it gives CASSKIQGATNYGYTF.

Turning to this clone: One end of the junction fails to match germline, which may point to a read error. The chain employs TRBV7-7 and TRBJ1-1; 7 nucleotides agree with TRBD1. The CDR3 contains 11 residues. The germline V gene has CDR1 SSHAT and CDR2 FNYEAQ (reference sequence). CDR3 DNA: TGTGCTAGCAGCCCGGGACAGGAAGCTTTCTTT. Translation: CASSPGQEAFF.

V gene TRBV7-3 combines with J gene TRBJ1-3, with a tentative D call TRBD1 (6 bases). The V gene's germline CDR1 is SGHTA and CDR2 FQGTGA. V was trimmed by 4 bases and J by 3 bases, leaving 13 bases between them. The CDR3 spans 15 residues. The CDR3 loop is CASSSQGTRGNTIYF. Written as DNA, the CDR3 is TGTGCCAGCAGCTCGCAGGGGACTCGTGGAAACACCATATATTTT. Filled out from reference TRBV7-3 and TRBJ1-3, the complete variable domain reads GAGVSQTPSNKVTEKGKYVELRCDPISGHTALYWYRQSLGQGPEFLIYFQGTGAADDSGLPNDRFFAVRPEGSVSTLKIQRTERGDSAVYLCASSSQGTRGNTIYFGEGSWLTVV.

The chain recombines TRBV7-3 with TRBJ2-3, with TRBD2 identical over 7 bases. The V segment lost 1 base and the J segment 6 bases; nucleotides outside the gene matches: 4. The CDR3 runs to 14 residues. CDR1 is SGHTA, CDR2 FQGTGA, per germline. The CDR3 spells CASSLNPSGDTQYF. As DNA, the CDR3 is TGTGCCAGCAGCTTAAATCCTAGCGGTGATACGCAGTATTTT.

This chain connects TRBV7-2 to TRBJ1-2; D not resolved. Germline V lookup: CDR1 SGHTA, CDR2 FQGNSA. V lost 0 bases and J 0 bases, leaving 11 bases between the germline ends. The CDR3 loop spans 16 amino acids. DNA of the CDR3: TGTGCCAGCAGCTTAGCGTTGGAGCAATCTAACTATGGCTACACCTTC. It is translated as CASSLALEQSNYGYTF.

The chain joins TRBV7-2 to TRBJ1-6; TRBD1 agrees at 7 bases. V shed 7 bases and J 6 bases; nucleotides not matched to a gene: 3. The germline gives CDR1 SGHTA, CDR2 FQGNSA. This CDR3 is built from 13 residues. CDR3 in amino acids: CASTGQVNSPLHF. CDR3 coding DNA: TGTGCCAGCACCGGACAGGTTAATTCACCCCTCCACTTT.

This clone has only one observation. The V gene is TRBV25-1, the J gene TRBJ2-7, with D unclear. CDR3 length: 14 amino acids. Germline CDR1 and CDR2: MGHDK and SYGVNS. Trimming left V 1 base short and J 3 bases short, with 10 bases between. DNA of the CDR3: TGTGCCAGCAGTGAATCAGTCGGATACTACGAGCAGTACTTC. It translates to CASSESVGYYEQYF.

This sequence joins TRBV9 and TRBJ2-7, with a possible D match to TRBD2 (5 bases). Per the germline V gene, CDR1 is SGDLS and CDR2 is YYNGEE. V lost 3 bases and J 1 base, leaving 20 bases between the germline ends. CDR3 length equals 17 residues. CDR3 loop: CASSGPAGGWRSYEQYF. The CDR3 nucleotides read TGTGCCAGCAGCGGACCCGCCGGAGGTTGGAGGTCCTACGAGCAGTACTTC.

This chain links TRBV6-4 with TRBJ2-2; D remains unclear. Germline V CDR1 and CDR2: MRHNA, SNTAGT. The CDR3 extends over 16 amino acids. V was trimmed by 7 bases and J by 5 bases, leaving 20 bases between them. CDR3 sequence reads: CASKKEHPMETGELFF. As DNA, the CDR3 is TGTGCCAGCAAAAAGGAACACCCCATGGAGACCGGGGAGCTGTTTTTT.

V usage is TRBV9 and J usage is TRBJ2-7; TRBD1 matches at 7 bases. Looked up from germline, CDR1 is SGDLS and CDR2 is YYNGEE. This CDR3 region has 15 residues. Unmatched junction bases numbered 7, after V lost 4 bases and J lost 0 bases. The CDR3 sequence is CASSPTGSSSYEQYF. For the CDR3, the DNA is TGTGCCAGCAGCCCGACAGGGTCCTCCTCCTACGAGCAGTACTTC.

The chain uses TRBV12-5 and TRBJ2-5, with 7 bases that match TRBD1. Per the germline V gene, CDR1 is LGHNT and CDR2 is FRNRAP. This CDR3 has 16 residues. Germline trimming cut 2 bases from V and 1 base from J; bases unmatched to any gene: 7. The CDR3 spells CASGLPRGPIQETQYF. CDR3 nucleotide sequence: TGTGCTAGTGGTTTGCCGAGGGGGCCTATCCAAGAGACCCAGTACTTC.

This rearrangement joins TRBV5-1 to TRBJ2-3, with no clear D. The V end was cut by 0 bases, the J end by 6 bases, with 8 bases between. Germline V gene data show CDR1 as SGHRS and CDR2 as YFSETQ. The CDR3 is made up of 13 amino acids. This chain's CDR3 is CASSLDALDTQYF. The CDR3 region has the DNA TGCGCCAGCAGCTTGGACGCGTTGGATACGCAGTATTTT.

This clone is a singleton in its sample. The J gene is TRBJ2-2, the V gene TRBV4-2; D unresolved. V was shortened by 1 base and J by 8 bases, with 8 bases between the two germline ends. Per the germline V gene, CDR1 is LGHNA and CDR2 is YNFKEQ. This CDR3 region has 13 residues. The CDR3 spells CASSQGALGELFF. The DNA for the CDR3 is TGTGCCAGCAGCCAAGGTGCCTTAGGGGAGCTGTTTTTT.

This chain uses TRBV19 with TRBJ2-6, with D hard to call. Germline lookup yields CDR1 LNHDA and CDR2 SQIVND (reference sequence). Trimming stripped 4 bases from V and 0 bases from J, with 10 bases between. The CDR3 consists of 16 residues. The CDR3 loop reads CASSSAAVSGANVLTF. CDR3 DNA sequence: TGTGCCAGTAGTAGCGCAGCTGTCTCTGGGGCCAACGTCCTGACTTTC.

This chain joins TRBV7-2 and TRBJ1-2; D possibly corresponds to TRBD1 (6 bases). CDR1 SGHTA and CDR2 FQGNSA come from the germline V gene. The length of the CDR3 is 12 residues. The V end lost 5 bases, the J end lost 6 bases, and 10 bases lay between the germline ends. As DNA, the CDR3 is TGTGCCAGCAGCCCCCGGACAGATGGCTACACCTTC. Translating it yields CASSPRTDGYTF.

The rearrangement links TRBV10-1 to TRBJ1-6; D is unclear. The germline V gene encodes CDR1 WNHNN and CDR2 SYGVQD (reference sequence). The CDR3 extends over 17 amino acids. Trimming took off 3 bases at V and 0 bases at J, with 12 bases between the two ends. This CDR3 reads CASSDRRRSSYNSPLHF. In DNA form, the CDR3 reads TGCGCCAGCAGTGACCGGCGGCGCAGCTCCTATAATTCACCCCTCCACTTT.

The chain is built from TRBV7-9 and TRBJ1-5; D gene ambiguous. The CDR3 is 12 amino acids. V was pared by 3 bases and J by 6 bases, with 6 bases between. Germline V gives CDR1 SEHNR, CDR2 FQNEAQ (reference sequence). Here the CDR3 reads CASSLSVQPQHF. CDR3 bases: TGTGCCAGCAGCTTGTCCGTTCAGCCCCAGCATTTT.

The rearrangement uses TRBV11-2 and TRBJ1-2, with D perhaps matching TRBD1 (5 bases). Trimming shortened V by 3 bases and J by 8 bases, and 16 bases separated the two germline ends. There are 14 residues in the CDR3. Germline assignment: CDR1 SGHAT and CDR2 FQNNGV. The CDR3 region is CASSLGGIRGGYTF. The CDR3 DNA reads TGTGCCAGCAGCTTGGGAGGGATAAGGGGCGGCTACACCTTC. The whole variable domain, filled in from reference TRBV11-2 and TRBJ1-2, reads EAGVAQSPRYKIIEKRQSVAFWCNPISGHATLYWYQQILGQGPKLLIQFQNNGVVDDSQLPKDRFSAERLKGVDSTLKIQPAKLEDSAVYLCASSLGGIRGGYTFGSGTRLTVV.

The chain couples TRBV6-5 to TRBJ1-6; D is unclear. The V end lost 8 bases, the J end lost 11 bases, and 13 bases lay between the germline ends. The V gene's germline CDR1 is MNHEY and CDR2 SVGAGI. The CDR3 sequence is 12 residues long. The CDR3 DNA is TGTGCCAGCCACAGCCCGGGGACACCCCTCCACTTT. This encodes CASHSPGTPLHF.

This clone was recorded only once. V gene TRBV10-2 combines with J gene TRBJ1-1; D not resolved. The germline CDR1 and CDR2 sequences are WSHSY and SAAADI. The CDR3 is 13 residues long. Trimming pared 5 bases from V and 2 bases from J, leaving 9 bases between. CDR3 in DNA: TGCGCCAGCAGTCACAACAGAAACACTGAAGCTTTCTTT. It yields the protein CASSHNRNTEAFF.

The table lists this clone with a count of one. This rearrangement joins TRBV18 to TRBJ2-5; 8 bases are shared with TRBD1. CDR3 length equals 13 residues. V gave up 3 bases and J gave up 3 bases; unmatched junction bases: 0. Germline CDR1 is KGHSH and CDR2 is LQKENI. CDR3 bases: TGTGCCAGCTCACCGGGACAGGAAGAGACCCAGTACTTC. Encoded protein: CASSPGQEETQYF.

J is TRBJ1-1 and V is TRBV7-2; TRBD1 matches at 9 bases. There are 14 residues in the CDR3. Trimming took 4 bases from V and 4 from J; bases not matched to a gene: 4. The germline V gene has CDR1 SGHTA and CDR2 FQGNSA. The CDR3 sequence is CASSSQGARTEAFF. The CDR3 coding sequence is TGTGCCAGCAGCTCACAGGGGGCCCGCACTGAAGCTTTCTTT.

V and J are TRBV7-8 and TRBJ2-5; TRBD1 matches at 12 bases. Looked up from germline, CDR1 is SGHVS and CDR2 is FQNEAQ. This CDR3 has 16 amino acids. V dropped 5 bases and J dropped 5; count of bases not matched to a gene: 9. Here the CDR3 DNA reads TGTGCCAGCAGCAAAACGGGACAGGGGGCTGGGGAGACCCAGTACTTC. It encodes CASSKTGQGAGETQYF.

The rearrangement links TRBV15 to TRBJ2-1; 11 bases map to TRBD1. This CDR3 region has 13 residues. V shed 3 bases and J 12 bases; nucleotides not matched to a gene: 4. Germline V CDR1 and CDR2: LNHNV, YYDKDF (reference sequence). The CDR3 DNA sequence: TGTGCCACCAGCAGGGGACAGGGGGGTATGCAGTTCTTC. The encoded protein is CATSRGQGGMQFF.